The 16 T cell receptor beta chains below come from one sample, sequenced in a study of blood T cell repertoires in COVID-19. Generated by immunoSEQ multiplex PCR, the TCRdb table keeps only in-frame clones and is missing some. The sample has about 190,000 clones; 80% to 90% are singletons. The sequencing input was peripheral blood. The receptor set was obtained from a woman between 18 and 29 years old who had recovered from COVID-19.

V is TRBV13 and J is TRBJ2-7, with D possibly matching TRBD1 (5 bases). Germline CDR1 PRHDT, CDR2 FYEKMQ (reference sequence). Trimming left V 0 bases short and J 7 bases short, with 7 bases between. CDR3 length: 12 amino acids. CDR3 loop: CASSLGQGEQYF. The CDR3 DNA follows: TGTGCCAGCAGCTTAGGCCAGGGTGAGCAGTACTTC.

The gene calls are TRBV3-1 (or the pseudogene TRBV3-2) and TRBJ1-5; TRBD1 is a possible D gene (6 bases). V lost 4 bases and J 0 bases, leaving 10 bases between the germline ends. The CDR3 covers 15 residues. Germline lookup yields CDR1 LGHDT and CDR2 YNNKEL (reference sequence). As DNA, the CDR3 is TGTGCCAGCAGCCGGGGACACCTTAGCAATCAGCCCCAGCATTTT. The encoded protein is CASSRGHLSNQPQHF.

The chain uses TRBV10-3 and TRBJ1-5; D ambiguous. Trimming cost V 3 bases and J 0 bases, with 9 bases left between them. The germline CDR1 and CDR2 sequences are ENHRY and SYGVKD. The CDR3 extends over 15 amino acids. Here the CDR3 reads CAISDEGSSNQPQHF. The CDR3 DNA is TGTGCCATCAGTGACGAGGGTTCTAGCAATCAGCCCCAGCATTTT.

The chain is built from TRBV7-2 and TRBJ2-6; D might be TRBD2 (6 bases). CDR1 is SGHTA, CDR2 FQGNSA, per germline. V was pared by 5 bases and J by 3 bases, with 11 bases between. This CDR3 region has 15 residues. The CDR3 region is CASSPWRGGANVLTF. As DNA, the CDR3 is TGTGCCAGCAGCCCCTGGAGGGGTGGGGCCAACGTCCTGACTTTC.

The CDR3 protein is CASSLVPAGAFYNEQFF. Written as DNA, the CDR3 is TGTGCCAGCAGTTTAGTCCCAGCGGGAGCTTTCTACAATGAGCAGTTCTTC. The chain is built from TRBV27 and TRBJ2-1; 8 nucleotides line up with TRBD2. The V gene's germline CDR1 is MNHEY and CDR2 SMNVEV (reference sequence). V dropped 2 bases and J dropped 3; count of bases not matched to a gene: 9. The CDR3 totals 17 residues.

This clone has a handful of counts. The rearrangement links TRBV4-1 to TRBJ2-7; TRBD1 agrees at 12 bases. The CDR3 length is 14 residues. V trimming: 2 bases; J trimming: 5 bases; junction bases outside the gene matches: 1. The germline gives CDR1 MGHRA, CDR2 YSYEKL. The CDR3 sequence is CASSQRDRGHEQYF. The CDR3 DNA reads TGCGCCAGCAGCCAACGGGACAGGGGGCACGAGCAGTACTTC.

The CDR3 region has the DNA TGTGCCAGCAGTTTGAGAGGACTAGCGGGGCAGTTCTTC. This gives the protein CASSLRGLAGQFF. V usage is TRBV6-2 or TRBV6-3 and J usage is TRBJ2-1, with 11 bases matching TRBD2. This CDR3 spans 13 amino acids. J gave up 12 bases and V 4 bases, and 5 bases lay outside the gene matches. The germline V gene encodes CDR1 MNHEY and CDR2 SVGEGT.

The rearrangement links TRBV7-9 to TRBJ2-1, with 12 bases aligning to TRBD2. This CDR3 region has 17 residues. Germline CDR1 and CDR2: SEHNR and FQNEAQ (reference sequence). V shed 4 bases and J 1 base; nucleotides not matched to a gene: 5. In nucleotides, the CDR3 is TGTGCCAGCAGCTCGCGACTAGCGGGGGAATCCTACAATGAGCAGTTCTTC. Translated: CASSSRLAGESYNEQFF.

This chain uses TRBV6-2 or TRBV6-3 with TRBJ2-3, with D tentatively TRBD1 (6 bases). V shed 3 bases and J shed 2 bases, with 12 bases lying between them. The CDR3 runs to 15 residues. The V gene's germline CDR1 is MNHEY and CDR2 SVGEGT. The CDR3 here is CASSYVGATTDTQYF. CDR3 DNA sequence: TGTGCCAGCAGTTATGTGGGGGCCACCACAGATACGCAGTATTTT.

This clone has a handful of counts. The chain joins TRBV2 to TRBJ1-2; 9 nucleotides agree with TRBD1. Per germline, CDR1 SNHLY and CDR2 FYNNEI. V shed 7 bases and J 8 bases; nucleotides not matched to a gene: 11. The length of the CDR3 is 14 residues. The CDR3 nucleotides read TGTGCCAGCAATACAGGGGGCGCTTATCAAGGCTACACCTTC. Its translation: CASNTGGAYQGYTF. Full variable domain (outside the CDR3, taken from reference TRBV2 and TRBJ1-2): EPEVTQTPSHQVTQMGQEVILRCVPISNHLYFYWYRQILGQKVEFLVSFYNNEISEKSEIFDDQFSVERPDGSNFTLKIRSTKLEDSAMYFCASNTGGAYQGYTFGSGTRLTVV.

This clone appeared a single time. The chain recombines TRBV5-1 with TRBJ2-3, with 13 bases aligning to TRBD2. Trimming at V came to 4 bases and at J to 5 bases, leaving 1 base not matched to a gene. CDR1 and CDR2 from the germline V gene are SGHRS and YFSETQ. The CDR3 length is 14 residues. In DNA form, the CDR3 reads TGCGCCAGCAGCCGGACTAGCGGGAGAGATACGCAGTATTTT. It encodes CASSRTSGRDTQYF.

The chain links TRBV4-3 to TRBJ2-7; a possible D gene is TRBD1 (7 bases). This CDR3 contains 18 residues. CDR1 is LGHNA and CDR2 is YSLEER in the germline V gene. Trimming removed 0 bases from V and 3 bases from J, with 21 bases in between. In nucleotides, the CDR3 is TGCGCCAGCAGCCAAGATCAGGGCAGGGGGGCCGTTAACTACGAGCAGTACGTC. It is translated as CASSQDQGRGAVNYEQYV.

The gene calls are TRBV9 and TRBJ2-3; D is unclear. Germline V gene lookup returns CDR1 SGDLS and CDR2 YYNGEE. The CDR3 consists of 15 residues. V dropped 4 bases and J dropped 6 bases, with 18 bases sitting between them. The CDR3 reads CASSPFDSRSDTQYF. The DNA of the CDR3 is TGTGCCAGCAGCCCCTTCGACTCCCGCTCGGATACGCAGTATTTT.

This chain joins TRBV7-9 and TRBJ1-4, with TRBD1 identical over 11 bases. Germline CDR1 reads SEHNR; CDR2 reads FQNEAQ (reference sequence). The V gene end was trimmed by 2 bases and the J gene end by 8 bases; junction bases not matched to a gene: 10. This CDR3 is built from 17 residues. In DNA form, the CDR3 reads TGTGCCAGCAGCTTATGGATCTCGGGACAGGGGGGCGAAAAACTGTTTTTT. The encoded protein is CASSLWISGQGGEKLFF.

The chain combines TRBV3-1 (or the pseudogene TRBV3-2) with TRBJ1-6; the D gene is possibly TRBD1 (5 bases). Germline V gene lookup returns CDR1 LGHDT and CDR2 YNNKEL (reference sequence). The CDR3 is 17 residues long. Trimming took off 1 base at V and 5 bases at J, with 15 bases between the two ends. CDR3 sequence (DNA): TGTGCCAGCAGCCAAGGTCGTGGGGGGTGGAATAATTCACCCCTCCACTTT. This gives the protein CASSQGRGGWNNSPLHF.

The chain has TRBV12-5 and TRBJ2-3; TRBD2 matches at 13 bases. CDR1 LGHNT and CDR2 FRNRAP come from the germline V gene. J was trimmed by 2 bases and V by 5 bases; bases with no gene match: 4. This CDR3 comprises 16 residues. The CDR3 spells CASGNGLAGDTDTQYF. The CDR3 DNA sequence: TGTGCTAGTGGTAACGGACTAGCGGGAGACACAGATACGCAGTATTTT.